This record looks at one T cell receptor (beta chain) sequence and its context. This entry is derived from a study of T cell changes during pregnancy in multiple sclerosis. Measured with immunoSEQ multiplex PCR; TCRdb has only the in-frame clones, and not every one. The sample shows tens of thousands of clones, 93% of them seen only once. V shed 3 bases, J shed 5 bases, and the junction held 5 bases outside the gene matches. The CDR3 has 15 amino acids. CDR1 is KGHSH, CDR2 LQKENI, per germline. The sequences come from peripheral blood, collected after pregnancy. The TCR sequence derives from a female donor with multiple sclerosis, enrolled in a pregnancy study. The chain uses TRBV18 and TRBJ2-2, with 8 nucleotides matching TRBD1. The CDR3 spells CASSPGTGTTGELFF. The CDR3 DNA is TGTGCCAGCTCACCGGGGACAGGAACGACCGGGGAGCTGTTTTTT.